A single sample gave rise to the 2 T cell receptor beta chains below, sequenced in a study of cytomegalovirus exposure and HLA in healthy donors. The PCR contained 60 Vbeta and 13 Jbeta primers. Sequencing was performed with immunoSEQ multiplex PCR; in TCRdb, only in-frame clones are kept and a portion is missing. Altogether 200,000 to 250,000 clones are present, roughly 84% being singletons, with the ten largest covering 1% to 1.5%. The sequencing sample was made of PBMCs. The receptors here all came from a human donor in good health.

The chain is built from TRBV10-3 and TRBJ2-7; 8 nucleotides agree with TRBD1. V lost 2 bases to trimming and J lost 3 bases; unmatched junction nucleotides: 0. The CDR3 consists of 13 residues. Looked up from germline, CDR1 is ENHRY and CDR2 is SYGVKD. The CDR3 bases are TGTGCCATCAGTGAGACAGGGGGCTACGAGCAGTACTTC. This sequence encodes CAISETGGYEQYF.

This clone was detected only once. Its ends do not fully match the called genes, so a read error is possible. This chain links TRBV7-7 with TRBJ2-3, with 9 nucleotides matching TRBD1. The CDR3 is 17 residues long. Germline CDR1 reads SSHAT; CDR2 reads FNYEAQ (reference sequence). The CDR3 DNA reads TGTGCTAGCAGCTTAGGTGCAGGACAGGGGAATCCAGATACGCAGTATTTT. It is translated as CASSLGAGQGNPDTQYF. Full variable domain (outside the CDR3, taken from reference TRBV7-7 and TRBJ2-3): GAGVSQSPRYKVTKRGQDVTLRCDPISSHATLYWYQQALGQGPEFLTYFNYEAQPDKSGLPSDRFSAERPEGSISTLTIQRTEQRDSAMYRCASSLGAGQGNPDTQYFGPGTRLTVL.